This T cell receptor beta chain was identified during a study of shared clonotypes between healthy human individuals. It was into CD45RA+ naive and CD45RA-negative memory subsets that the CD4+ cells were split. Sequencing was performed with immunoSEQ multiplex PCR; in TCRdb, only in-frame clones are kept and a portion is missing. The data show about 1.1 million clones, 77% seen once. Germline lookup yields CDR1 LNHDA and CDR2 SQIVND (reference sequence). V was trimmed by 5 bases and J by 7 bases, leaving 28 bases between them. This CDR3 is built from 18 residues. The rearrangement links TRBV19 to TRBJ2-3, with a tentative D call TRBD2 (6 bases). What was sequenced was memory CD4+ T cells from PBMCs. The subset was: CD45RA-negative fraction. This TCR derives from a young man in good health. Some clones in this sample may be carry-over from other donors' samples. The CDR3: CASSPPRALAYRANTQYF. The DNA for the CDR3 is TGTGCCAGTAGTCCCCCGAGGGCCCTAGCGTATCGCGCTAATACGCAGTATTTT.